This is a list of T cell receptor beta chains from one sample in a study of Ad26.COV2.S vaccination and SARS-CoV-2 variants. Data came from immunoSEQ multiplex PCR; TCRdb stores just in-frame clones and leaves some out. The repertoire consists of hundreds of thousands of clones, with roughly 85% occurring once and the leading ten covering 2.5% to 3.5%. The specimen comprised peripheral blood, sampled in a trial of Ad26.COV2.S vaccine versus placebo. The source is a person aged 18 to 65 who received the Ad26.COV2.S COVID-19 vaccine or a placebo. Each CDR3 is given with its conserved first and last residue. The D gene is left open where the match is weak. Size values are once, few and many counts, or a class for expanded clones, and some rows have none.

d_call	v_call	clone_size	j_call	cdr3_nt	cdr3_aa
NA	TRBV7-2	NA	TRBJ1-1	TGTGCCAGCAGCTTACAATGGCGGACTGAAGCTTTCTTT	CASSLQWRTEAFF
TRBD1	TRBV18	NA	TRBJ1-1	TGTGCCAGCTCACCACCTGGGGACAGGGGAAACACTGAAGCTTTCTTT	CASSPPGDRGNTEAFF
NA	TRBV5-6	few	TRBJ2-7	TGTGCCAGCAGCTTGATCCCTAGCTCCTACGAGCAGTACTTC	CASSLIPSSYEQYF
NA	TRBV28	NA	TRBJ2-7	TGTGCCAGCACCCCGTCGACTCCGAACGCCTACGAGCAGTACTTC	CASTPSTPNAYEQYF
TRBD1	TRBV7-6	NA	TRBJ2-7	TGTGCCAGCAGCCCCGGGACAGGAAATTCCTACGAGCAGTACTTC	CASSPGTGNSYEQYF
NA	TRBV5-4	NA	TRBJ2-7	TGTGCCAGCAGCTTGGGAGGTAGCAGCTACGAGCAGTACTTC	CASSLGGSSYEQYF
NA	TRBV4-1	NA	TRBJ1-3	TGCGCCAGCAGCCAAGACCCGGATACCTCTGGAAACACCATATATTTT	CASSQDPDTSGNTIYF
NA	TRBV19	NA	TRBJ1-4	TGTGCCAGTGAGTTCAAAGGGGCAACTAATGAAAAACTGTTTTTT	CASEFKGATNEKLFF
TRBD2	TRBV10-3	once	TRBJ2-1	TGTGCCATCATCGCGGGAGGAGACTACAATGAGCAGTTCTTC	CAIIAGGDYNEQFF
NA	TRBV7-9	NA	TRBJ2-2	TGTGCCAGCAGAACAGGGTCCTGGGGCGGGGAGCTGTTTTTT	CASRTGSWGGELFF
TRBD1	TRBV18	NA	TRBJ1-4	TGTGCCAGCTCACCACCGGGACAGACCAATGAAAAACTGTTTTTT	CASSPPGQTNEKLFF
TRBD2	TRBV5-5	NA	TRBJ2-7	TGTGCCAGCAGCTTGGCCACGGGGGGCTCCTACGAGCAGTACTTC	CASSLATGGSYEQYF
TRBD1	TRBV5-5	NA	TRBJ2-3	TGTGCCAGCAGCCGGCGGGACAGGGGCACCCCAGATACGCAGTATTTT	CASSRRDRGTPDTQYF
TRBD1	TRBV28	NA	TRBJ1-5	TGTGCCAGCAGTCGGACAGGATCTAGCAATCAGCCCCAGCATTTT	CASSRTGSSNQPQHF
NA	TRBV21-1	few	TRBJ2-1	TGTGCCAGCAGCCCCCGGGGACTAGCAGAGAACAATGAGCAGTTCTTC	CASSPRGLAENNEQFF